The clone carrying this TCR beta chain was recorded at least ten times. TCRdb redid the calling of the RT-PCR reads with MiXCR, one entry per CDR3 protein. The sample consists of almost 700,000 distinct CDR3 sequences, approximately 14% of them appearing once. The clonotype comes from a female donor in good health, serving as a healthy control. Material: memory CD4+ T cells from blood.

CDR3 coding DNA: TGTGCCAGCAGCGTAGAAACAGATACGCAGTATTTT. This gives the protein CASSVETDTQYF. The chain links TRBV9 to TRBJ2-3; no firm D call. Looked up from germline, CDR1 is SGDLS and CDR2 is YYNGEE. This CDR3 has 12 amino acids. Trimming removed 0 bases at V and 3 bases at J, with 2 bases between.